These T cell receptor beta chains were read from a single sample in a study of T cell responses to AZD1222 COVID-19 vaccine. Sequencing used immunoSEQ multiplex PCR; TCRdb keeps in-frame clones, though not all of them. The repertoire consists of 95,000 to 150,000 clones, with roughly nine tenths occurring once and the leading ten covering approximately 27%. Material: peripheral blood, obtained on day 0 of AZD1222 vaccination. The receptors stem from an adult in good health. The CDR3 runs from the conserved cysteine through the conserved F or W. The D gene is left open where the match is weak. Some rows mark clone size as missing; the rest say once, few, many or name a class of expanded clone.

j_call,v_call,clone_size,d_call,cdr3_aa,cdr3_nt
TRBJ2-5,TRBV5-1,NA,TRBD2,CASSSDPAGGEETQYF,TGCGCCAGCAGCTCCGACCCAGCGGGGGGGGAAGAGACCCAGTACTTC
TRBJ1-3,TRBV2,NA,NA,CASTGISGNTIYF,TGTGCCAGCACAGGTATCTCTGGAAACACCATATATTTT
TRBJ1-3,TRBV9,NA,NA,CASSSIREESGNTIYF,TGTGCCAGCAGCTCCATCAGGGAGGAATCTGGAAACACCATATATTTT
TRBJ2-5,TRBV12-3/TRBV12-4,NA,NA,CASSLMAKETQYF,TGTGCCAGCAGTTTAATGGCAAAAGAGACCCAGTACTTC
TRBJ2-1,TRBV7-9,NA,TRBD2,CASSTSTTSGSLNEQFF,TGTGCCAGCAGCACCTCTACGACTAGCGGGAGCCTGAATGAGCAGTTCTTC
TRBJ1-5,TRBV20-1,NA,TRBD1,CSASPLGHSTGGGQPQHF,TGCAGTGCTAGTCCTCTCGGGCATTCTACAGGGGGCGGGCAGCCCCAGCATTTT
TRBJ2-7,TRBV20-1,NA,NA,CSAWAEQYF,TGCAGTGCTTGGGCGGAGCAGTACTTC
TRBJ2-3,TRBV5-1,NA,NA,CASSLATATDTQYF,TGCGCCAGCAGCTTGGCGACAGCCACAGATACGCAGTATTTT
TRBJ2-1,TRBV4-2,NA,NA,CASSPEVLSYNEQFF,TGTGCCAGCAGTCCGGAGGTTCTCTCCTACAATGAGCAGTTCTTC
TRBJ1-4,TRBV27,NA,TRBD1,CASSMLRDSEPNEKLFF,TGTGCCAGCAGTATGCTCCGGGACAGCGAGCCGAATGAAAAACTGTTTTTT
TRBJ2-5,TRBV7-3,NA,NA,CASSLTWDQETQYF,TGTGCCAGCAGCTTAACTTGGGACCAAGAGACCCAGTACTTC
TRBJ2-3,TRBV24-1,NA,TRBD2,CATSPGTSGRGDTQYF,TGTGCCACCAGTCCTGGGACTAGCGGGAGGGGAGATACGCAGTATTTT
TRBJ1-1,TRBV14,NA,NA,CASSPREGTEAFF,TGTGCCAGCAGCCCCAGGGAGGGGACTGAAGCTTTCTTT
TRBJ2-1,TRBV7-2,NA,TRBD1,CASSLPGTVYNEQFF,TGTGCCAGCAGCCTCCCCGGGACAGTCTACAATGAGCAGTTCTTC
TRBJ1-1,TRBV18,NA,NA,CASSPAGRGAEAFF,TGTGCCAGCTCACCAGCGGGCAGGGGTGCTGAAGCTTTCTTT
TRBJ1-2,TRBV14,NA,NA,CASSQARSGGYTF,TGTGCCAGCAGCCAAGCCAGGTCGGGTGGCTACACCTTC
TRBJ2-7,TRBV19,NA,NA,CASSIIGTATYEQYF,TGTGCCAGTAGTATAATCGGGACGGCTACCTACGAGCAGTACTTC
TRBJ2-1,TRBV3-1/TRBV3-2,NA,NA,CASTLRRGAGYNEQFF,TGTGCCAGCACCCTCCGAAGGGGGGCCGGGTACAATGAGCAGTTCTTC
TRBJ2-5,TRBV7-2,NA,NA,CASSLTQETQYF,TGTGCCAGCAGCTTAACCCAAGAGACCCAGTACTTC
TRBJ2-7,TRBV6-5,NA,TRBD2,CASSYSELAGYEQYF,TGTGCCAGCAGTTACTCGGAACTAGCGGGTTACGAGCAGTACTTC
TRBJ1-6,TRBV3-1/TRBV3-2,NA,NA,CASSQIGDNSPLHF,TGTGCCAGCAGCCAAATCGGGGATAATTCACCCCTCCACTTT
TRBJ1-6,TRBV12-3/TRBV12-4,NA,NA,CASGRGGPAPLHF,TGTGCCAGCGGGCGGGGTGGACCTGCACCCCTCCACTTT
TRBJ1-2,TRBV6-5,few,NA,CASRRRGTSYGYTF,TGTGCCAGCAGACGAAGGGGGACATCCTATGGCTACACCTTC
TRBJ2-5,TRBV5-1,NA,TRBD2,CASSLLAGATGQETQYF,TGCGCCAGCAGCTTACTAGCGGGGGCCACGGGGCAAGAGACCCAGTACTTC
TRBJ2-7,TRBV29-1,NA,TRBD1,CSAGRTGDYEQYF,TGCAGCGCCGGCAGGACAGGTGATTACGAGCAGTACTTC
TRBJ2-2,TRBV6-4,NA,TRBD2,CASSKGLAGDTNTGELFF,TGTGCCAGCAGTAAAGGACTAGCGGGAGACACGAACACCGGGGAGCTGTTTTTT
TRBJ1-3,TRBV7-9,once,NA,CASSLAVGTIYF,TGTGCCAGCAGCTTGGCGGTCGGCACCATATATTTT
TRBJ2-1,TRBV2,NA,TRBD2,CASSEALAGDNEQFF,TGTGCCAGCAGTGAAGCGCTAGCGGGGGACAATGAGCAGTTCTTC
TRBJ2-5,TRBV15,NA,NA,CATSRDSKETQYF,TGTGCCACCAGCAGAGACAGTAAAGAGACCCAGTACTTC
TRBJ1-5,TRBV7-8,NA,TRBD1,CASTKDRGSIQPQHF,TGTGCCAGCACCAAAGACAGGGGCAGTATACAGCCCCAGCATTTT
TRBJ2-2,TRBV5-1,NA,TRBD2,CASSNTGTSNTGELFF,TGCGCCAGCAGCAATACCGGGACTAGTAACACCGGGGAGCTGTTTTTT
TRBJ2-7,TRBV18,NA,TRBD1,CASSPRGQGYEQYF,TGTGCCAGCTCACCACGGGGACAGGGGTACGAGCAGTACTTC
TRBJ2-5,TRBV9,NA,NA,CASSVAEGPGETQYF,TGTGCCAGCAGCGTAGCGGAGGGACCCGGGGAGACCCAGTACTTC
TRBJ2-5,TRBV7-2,NA,NA,CASSLGQAETQYF,TGTGCCAGCAGCTTAGGGCAGGCAGAGACCCAGTACTTC
TRBJ2-2,TRBV12-5,NA,NA,CASGPLGGTGELFF,TGTGCTAGCGGCCCACTAGGTGGGACCGGGGAGCTGTTTTTT
TRBJ2-1,TRBV9,NA,TRBD2,CASSGTAGGSYNEQFF,TGTGCCAGCAGCGGGACAGCGGGAGGGTCCTACAATGAGCAGTTCTTC
TRBJ2-2,TRBV27,NA,NA,CASSWGANTGELFF,TGTGCCAGCAGTTGGGGGGCGAACACCGGGGAGCTGTTTTTT
TRBJ1-5,TRBV5-6,few,TRBD1,CASSPGQGAWQPQHF,TGTGCCAGCAGCCCCGGGCAGGGGGCTTGGCAGCCCCAGCATTTT
TRBJ2-7,TRBV7-2,NA,TRBD2,CASSSPTSGRPLSSYEQYF,TGTGCCAGCAGCTCACCGACTAGCGGGAGGCCCTTGAGCTCCTACGAGCAGTACTTC
TRBJ2-1,TRBV3-1/TRBV3-2,NA,NA,CASSQDLGGYSYNEQFF,TGTGCCAGCAGCCAAGATTTGGGGGGTTACTCCTACAATGAGCAGTTCTTC
TRBJ1-1,TRBV18,NA,NA,CASSPKATGRNTEAFF,TGTGCCAGCTCACCAAAGGCGACAGGAAGGAACACTGAAGCTTTCTTT
TRBJ2-1,TRBV18,NA,TRBD2,CASSPLGTRLAEQFF,TGTGCCAGCTCACCACTGGGGACTAGGTTGGCTGAGCAGTTCTTC
TRBJ1-1,TRBV19,once,NA,CASTLMRGTEAFF,TGTGCCAGCACCCTCATGAGGGGGACTGAAGCTTTCTTT
TRBJ2-5,TRBV18,NA,TRBD2,CASSRSGGSQETQYF,TGTGCCAGCTCTCGTAGCGGGGGGTCACAAGAGACCCAGTACTTC
TRBJ2-7,TRBV5-6,NA,TRBD1,CASSPQTAAGTGIHEQYF,TGTGCCAGCAGCCCGCAAACGGCGGCCGGGACAGGGATCCACGAGCAGTACTTC
TRBJ2-2,TRBV5-5,NA,TRBD1,CASSLADRGLGNTGELFF,TGTGCCAGCAGCTTGGCGGACAGGGGATTGGGGAACACCGGGGAGCTGTTTTTT
TRBJ2-5,TRBV7-2,NA,TRBD2,CASSAGGTETQYF,TGTGCCAGCAGCGCGGGAGGAACGGAGACCCAGTACTTC
TRBJ1-2,TRBV13,NA,TRBD1,CASSPGQGKDGYTF,TGTGCCAGCAGCCCAGGACAGGGAAAAGATGGCTACACCTTC
TRBJ1-3,TRBV5-1,NA,NA,CASSLDSSGNTIYF,TGCGCCAGCAGCTTGGACAGCTCTGGAAACACCATATATTTT
TRBJ1-2,TRBV10-3,NA,NA,CAISGGYGYTF,TGTGCCATCAGTGGCGGCTATGGCTACACCTTC
TRBJ1-3,TRBV2,NA,TRBD1,CASSLSQGAGSGNTIYF,TGTGCCAGCAGTTTATCCCAGGGGGCAGGGAGTGGAAACACCATATATTTT
TRBJ1-2,TRBV27,few,NA,CASSLGAGSYGYTF,TGTGCCAGCAGTTTAGGTGCAGGATCCTATGGCTACACCTTC
TRBJ2-1,TRBV6-6,NA,NA,CASSLQPPNNEQFF,TGTGCCAGCAGTCTCCAGCCGCCGAACAATGAGCAGTTCTTC
TRBJ2-7,TRBV7-2,NA,NA,CASSLGWRSSSYEQYF,TGTGCCAGCAGCTTAGGGTGGCGGAGTAGCTCCTACGAGCAGTACTTC
TRBJ1-6,TRBV28,NA,NA,CASGEGAYNSPLHF,TGTGCCAGCGGGGAGGGAGCCTATAATTCACCCCTCCACTTT
TRBJ1-2,TRBV2,NA,NA,CASSELRPYDGYTF,TGTGCCAGCAGTGAACTCCGTCCCTATGATGGCTACACCTTC
TRBJ2-1,TRBV11-2,few,NA,CASSLPSRNEQFF,TGTGCCAGCAGCTTACCTAGCCGCAATGAGCAGTTCTTC